This is a list of T cell receptor beta chains from one sample in a study of cytomegalovirus exposure and HLA in healthy donors. TCRdb's table, derived via immunoSEQ multiplex PCR, lists solely in-frame clones and lacks some. The sample has approximately 150,000 clones; roughly 82% are singletons. Sample: PBMCs. These receptors originate from a male donor in good health and CMV-seronegative. Both conserved end residues are part of each CDR3. A D gene is named only where the DNA matches it firmly. Clone size, where shown, is once, few, many, or a class for clones that have expanded.

>TRBD1|TRBJ1-1|TRBV7-9|once
CASSSLGPTGDTEAFF
TGTGCCAGCAGCTCTCTAGGGCCTACAGGGGACACTGAAGCTTTCTTT
>.|TRBJ2-7|TRBV7-7|once
CASSLGPNYEQYF
TGTGCTAGCAGCTTAGGGCCGAACTACGAGCAGTACTTC
>.|TRBJ1-4|TRBV5-1|.
CASSLEGDSDEKLFF
TGCGCCAGCAGCTTGGAAGGTGACAGCGATGAAAAACTGTTTTTT
>TRBD1|TRBJ2-7|TRBV7-2|few
CASKTAGGLDVEQYF
TGTGCCAGCAAGACCGCAGGGGGCCTCGACGTCGAGCAGTACTTC
>TRBD1|TRBJ1-5|TRBV27|.
CASSWDSLNQPQHF
TGTGCCAGCAGTTGGGACAGCCTAAATCAGCCCCAGCATTTT
>.|TRBJ1-1|TRBV28|.
CASRTGVNTEAFF
TGTGCCAGCAGGACAGGAGTGAACACTGAAGCTTTCTTT
>TRBD1|TRBJ1-4|TRBV29-1|once
CSVVGTGEEKLFF
TGCAGCGTTGTAGGTACAGGGGAAGAAAAACTGTTTTTT
>.|TRBJ1-2|TRBV5-1|few
CASSLGQADGGYTF
TGCGCCAGCAGCTTGGGACAGGCCGACGGGGGCTACACCTTC
>TRBD1|TRBJ1-5|TRBV2|few
CASTRQGLLGQPQHF
TGTGCCAGCACCAGACAGGGGCTTTTGGGTCAGCCCCAGCATTTT
>TRBD2|TRBJ2-7|TRBV4-2|.
CASSQGPPLAAGGGQYF
TGTGCCAGCAGCCAAGGCCCGCCGCTAGCGGCGGGCGGGGGGCAGTACTTC
>TRBD2|TRBJ2-3|TRBV28|.
CASRTLDPGTSGRGADTQYF
TGTGCCAGCAGGACCCTGGACCCTGGGACTAGCGGGAGGGGGGCAGATACGCAGTATTTT
>.|TRBJ2-3|TRBV5-4|.
CASSLGLDEDTQYF
TGTGCCAGCAGCTTGGGACTAGATGAAGATACGCAGTATTTT
>.|TRBJ1-1|TRBV18|.
CASSPGHPMNTEAFF
TGTGCCAGCTCACCCGGACACCCCATGAACACTGAAGCTTTCTTT
>TRBD1|TRBJ1-5|TRBV28|.
CASSLVGQGFQPQHF
TGTGCCAGCAGTTTGGTAGGACAGGGGTTTCAGCCCCAGCATTTT
>.|TRBJ2-1|TRBV5-4|.
CASSPDKWYNEQFF
TGTGCCAGCAGTCCAGACAAGTGGTACAATGAGCAGTTCTTC
>TRBD1|TRBJ1-3|TRBV11-2|few
CASSKSGQSGNTIYF
TGTGCCAGCAGCAAATCGGGACAGTCGGGAAACACCATATATTTT
>TRBD1|TRBJ1-6|TRBV2|.
CASSQQGGSYNSPLHF
TGTGCCAGCAGCCAGCAGGGGGGCTCCTATAATTCACCCCTCCACTTT
>TRBD2|TRBJ2-7|TRBV5-4|.
CASSLAGLAGVEQYF
TGTGCCAGCAGCTTGGCAGGGCTAGCGGGAGTCGAGCAGTACTTC
>TRBD1|TRBJ1-2|TRBV27|.
CASSMDREGIYGYTF
TGTGCCAGCAGTATGGACAGGGAAGGAATCTATGGCTACACCTTC
>.|TRBJ1-5|TRBV19|.
CASSMGGTPNQPQHF
TGTGCCAGTAGTATGGGAGGGACCCCCAATCAGCCCCAGCATTTT
>TRBD1|TRBJ1-1|TRBV27|.
CASSLHPRQGIGEAFF
TGTGCCAGCAGTCTTCACCCTCGACAGGGCATAGGTGAAGCTTTCTTT
>.|TRBJ2-5|TRBV7-2|.
CASSLGGGAWLETQYF
TGTGCCAGCAGCTTAGGAGGGGGGGCATGGTTGGAGACCCAGTACTTC
>.|TRBJ2-1|TRBV9|.
CASSVGDNYNEQFF
TGTGCCAGCAGCGTAGGGGACAACTACAATGAGCAGTTCTTC
>.|TRBJ1-4|TRBV15|few
CATSREVGQTNEKLFF
TGTGCCACCAGCAGAGAGGTTGGACAGACTAATGAAAAACTGTTTTTT
>.|TRBJ2-7|TRBV7-9|.
CASSQRAGYPYEQYF
TGTGCCAGCAGCCAAAGGGCGGGATACCCCTACGAGCAGTACTTC
>TRBD1|TRBJ1-2|TRBV6-5|.
CASSRTGGGGDGYTF
TGTGCCAGCAGTCGGACAGGGGGCGGGGGTGATGGCTACACCTTC
>.|TRBJ1-2|TRBV25-1|.
CASSGLGRQAYGYTF
TGTGCCAGCAGTGGCCTCGGGAGGCAAGCCTATGGCTACACCTTC
>TRBD2|TRBJ2-7|TRBV7-2|.
CASSLTSGGVGYEQYF
TGTGCCAGCAGCTTAACTAGCGGGGGGGTTGGGTACGAGCAGTACTTC
>.|TRBJ1-3|TRBV9|few
CASSVDPAGNTIYF
TGTGCCAGCAGCGTAGACCCCGCGGGAAACACCATATATTTT
>.|TRBJ1-4|TRBV7-8|.
CASSEWRGTTNEKLFF
TGTGCCAGCAGTGAATGGCGCGGAACAACTAATGAAAAACTGTTTTTT